This T cell receptor (beta chain) derives from a study of CD4+ T cells in melanoma. Study outcomes and limitations: CD8+ T cell, macrophage and B cell function reportedly correlated with neoantigen-specific CD4+ T cells. Reportedly, melanoma neoantigen-specific CD4+ T cells showed varied differentiation states.

Repertoires were generated with immunoSEQ multiplex PCR, while TCRdb's copy carries only in-frame clones and drops some. The table lists about 140,000 clones, around 90% of them singletons, with approximately 1.4% in the top ten. Notes on this clone: Its matching antigen is unknown.

The clonotype comes from a human donor with melanoma.

CDR3 DNA: TGCAGCGTTGAAATGGTGTCGGGTGAAGCTTTCTTT. As protein: CSVEMVSGEAFF. This chain uses TRBV29-1 with TRBJ1-1; D call uncertain. There are 12 residues in the CDR3. CDR1 SQVTM and CDR2 ANQGSEA come from the germline V gene. The V end was cut by 2 bases, the J end by 7 bases, with 11 bases between.